This T cell receptor (beta chain) was identified during a study of Ad26.COV2.S vaccination and SARS-CoV-2 variants. Study at large: Enrollment placed the donor in the COV1001 Ad26.COV2.S trial arm. Ad26.COV2.S shots went into the muscle once or twice, 56 days apart. Findings and limits, study-wide: Measures of TCR breadth and depth may have fallen short of total T cell responses.

This clone was counted a single time. Antigen specificity is unknown. Method: immunoSEQ multiplex PCR; TCRdb's copy keeps in-frame clones and lacks some. The sample shows hundreds of thousands of clones, approximately 86% of them seen only once. The CDR3 has 16 residues. Trimming cost V 0 bases and J 5 bases, with 13 bases left between them. Germline V gene lookup returns CDR1 SGHAT and CDR2 FQDESV (reference sequence). Treatment meaning: some 20 received Ad26.COV2.S at low or high dose, single or two shots; roughly five received placebo; per-sample allocation not given. Specimen acquisition occurred on day 63 following the initial vaccine or placebo injection. In Boston, an adult donor aged 18-55 years took part.

The source is a person between 18 and 65 years old who received the Ad26.COV2.S COVID-19 vaccine or a placebo. This chain links TRBV11-1 with TRBJ1-4; the D is unclear. The input for sequencing was peripheral blood, taken in a trial of Ad26.COV2.S vaccine versus placebo. CDR3 bases: TGTGCCAGCAGCTTAGCGCCCGGCAGATCAAATGAAAAACTGTTTTTT. Amino acid sequence: CASSLAPGRSNEKLFF.